The 20 T cell receptor beta chains in this list originate from one sample, sequenced in a study of circulating and synovial CD4+ cells in juvenile arthritis. Profiled with immunoSEQ multiplex PCR; TCRdb holds only in-frame clones, not every one. The sample records tens of thousands of clones, nearly 95% being singletons. The specimen was CD4+ T cells from blood. These receptors came from a human donor with juvenile idiopathic arthritis.

The J gene is TRBJ2-1, the V gene TRBV12-5; D unclear. Deletions cut 2 bases from V and 6 bases from J, with 8 bases between. The CDR3 extends over 13 amino acids. CDR1 and CDR2 (germline): LGHNT, FRNRAP. CDR3 nucleotides: TGTGCTAGTGGTTTGAGTCAGATCAATGAGCAGTTCTTC. Translated, it gives CASGLSQINEQFF.

V is TRBV5-5 and J is TRBJ2-1; no definite D call. V was shortened by 3 bases and J by 2 bases, with 15 bases between the two germline ends. The CDR3 consists of 16 residues. Germline-derived CDR1 and CDR2 are SGHKS and YYEKEE (reference sequence). CDR3 nucleotides: TGTGCCAGCAGCTCAACGACTCCCCTCACCTACAATGAGCAGTTCTTC. This codes for CASSSTTPLTYNEQFF. The full variable domain, its missing parts supplied by reference TRBV5-5 and TRBJ2-1, is DAGVTQSPTHLIKTRGQQVTLRCSPISGHKSVSWYQQVLGQGPQFIFQYYEKEERGRGNFPDRFSARQFPNYSSELNVNALLLGDSALYLCASSSTTPLTYNEQFFGPGTRLTVL.

The rearrangement uses TRBV28 and TRBJ2-2, with TRBD1 matching over 9 bases. This CDR3 contains 19 residues. CDR1 and CDR2 from the germline V gene are MDHEN and SYDVKM. J gave up 2 bases and V 4 bases, and 14 bases lay outside the gene matches. This CDR3 reads CASSYQLAGTGPNTGELFF. In DNA form, the CDR3 reads TGTGCCAGCAGTTACCAACTAGCCGGGACAGGGCCCAACACCGGGGAGCTGTTTTTT.

This clone was recorded once. The chain recombines TRBV9 with TRBJ2-1; TRBD2 matches at 9 bases. The CDR3 has 15 amino acids. Germline assignment: CDR1 SGDLS and CDR2 YYNGEE. V lost 2 bases and J lost 8; bases outside the gene matches: 8. CDR3 residues: CASSVLSSGVDEQFF. In nucleotides, the CDR3 is TGTGCCAGCAGCGTCCTGTCTAGCGGGGTAGATGAGCAGTTCTTC. Using reference TRBV9 and TRBJ2-1 for the parts outside the CDR3, the full variable domain is DSGVTQTPKHLITATGQRVTLRCSPRSGDLSVYWYQQSLDQGLQFLIQYYNGEERAKGNILERFSAQQFPDLHSELNLSSLELGDSALYFCASSVLSSGVDEQFFGPGTRLTVL.

The V call is TRBV18, the J call TRBJ2-7; D unclear. V was pared by 1 base and J by 5 bases, with 6 bases between. Germline CDR1 reads KGHSH; CDR2 reads LQKENI. This CDR3 is 12 amino acids long. CDR3 sequence: CASSPQEDEQYF. CDR3 in DNA: TGTGCCAGCTCACCACAAGAGGACGAGCAGTACTTC.

The chain is built from TRBV10-2 and TRBJ1-1; no clear D. Germline CDR1 is WSHSY and CDR2 is SAAADI. V was clipped by 4 bases and J by 2 bases, with 8 bases between them. The CDR3 extends over 13 amino acids. DNA of the CDR3: TGCGCCAGCAGTGGAACAGCTAACACTGAAGCTTTCTTT. The encoded protein is CASSGTANTEAFF.

This clone was detected once. The chain is built from TRBV15 and TRBJ2-1; TRBD1 matches at 8 bases. Germline V gene lookup returns CDR1 LNHNV and CDR2 YYDKDF (reference sequence). V gave up 4 bases and J gave up 8 bases; unmatched junction bases: 4. The CDR3 loop spans 13 amino acids. The DNA of the CDR3 is TGTGCCACCAGCATCCAGGGGGCGCATGAGCAGTTCTTC. This gives the protein CATSIQGAHEQFF.

This chain uses TRBV6-5 with TRBJ2-2; D remains ambiguous. The CDR3 has 12 amino acids. Germline V gene data show CDR1 as MNHEY and CDR2 as SVGAGI. Trimming took off 5 bases at V and 4 bases at J, with 5 bases between the two ends. The CDR3 bases are TGTGCCAGCAGTCTTAGCACCGGGGAGCTGTTTTTT. It is translated as CASSLSTGELFF.

The V call is TRBV19, the J call TRBJ2-1, with 10 bases lining up with TRBD1. From germline, CDR1 is LNHDA and CDR2 SQIVND (reference sequence). Trimming removed 3 bases from V and 6 bases from J; junction bases left unmatched: 5. The CDR3 contains 15 residues. The CDR3 DNA reads TGTGCCAGTAGTATCTGGACAGGGGGGGGCAATGAGCAGTTCTTC. Its protein is CASSIWTGGGNEQFF.

The chain has TRBV5-1 and TRBJ1-1; TRBD1 aligns across 8 bases. Germline values: CDR1 SGHRS, CDR2 YFSETQ. The trim removed 0 bases at V and 1 base at J, leaving 5 bases unmatched. The CDR3 sequence is 16 residues long. DNA of the CDR3: TGCGCCAGCAGCTTGGGGGCCAGGGGGCAGAACACTGAAGCTTTCTTT. Protein: CASSLGARGQNTEAFF.

This chain connects TRBV7-7 to TRBJ2-2; 10 nucleotides agree with TRBD2. The CDR3 is 15 residues long. The germline V gene has CDR1 SSHAT and CDR2 FNYEAQ (reference sequence). V shed 8 bases, J shed 3 bases, and the junction held 6 bases outside the gene matches. The chain's CDR3 is CASSTAGGYTGELFF. The CDR3 DNA sequence: TGTGCCAGCTCGACAGCGGGGGGGTACACCGGGGAGCTGTTTTTT.

The V call is TRBV9, the J call TRBJ1-1, with D possibly TRBD1 on 6 matching bases. CDR3 length equals 14 residues. The germline V and J ends were trimmed by 1 base and 1 base, with 8 bases remaining between them. CDR1 is SGDLS, CDR2 YYNGEE, per germline. The CDR3 bases are TGTGCCAGCAGCGTACGGGGGGCGAACACTGAAGCTTTCTTT. Protein sequence: CASSVRGANTEAFF.

V gene TRBV29-1 combines with J gene TRBJ1-2; TRBD1 aligns across 8 bases. This CDR3 has 14 residues. V was clipped by 3 bases and J by 6 bases; unmatched bases: 9. Per germline, CDR1 SQVTM and CDR2 ANQGSEA. CDR3 DNA: TGCAGCGTTGATCTTTGGACAGGGCGGAATGGCTACACCTTC. This translates into CSVDLWTGRNGYTF.

The CDR3, as DNA: TGTGCCAGCAGCTCGGACACCGGGGAGCTGTTTTTT. Protein: CASSSDTGELFF. The chain combines TRBV7-2 with TRBJ2-2; D ambiguous. This CDR3 is built from 12 residues. The ends were cut back, 4 bases at V and 3 bases at J, with 3 bases in the middle. The germline gives CDR1 SGHTA, CDR2 FQGNSA.

J is TRBJ2-1 and V is TRBV10-3, with a possible D match to TRBD2 (6 bases). The CDR3 totals 14 residues. Germline CDR1 is ENHRY and CDR2 is SYGVKD. V lost 3 bases, J lost 7 bases, and 13 bases lay in between. CDR3: CAISEESGRNEQFF. The CDR3 DNA reads TGTGCCATCAGTGAAGAGAGCGGGCGTAATGAGCAGTTCTTC.

The rearrangement joins TRBV25-1 to TRBJ1-2, with TRBD1 as a possible D gene (6 bases). Germline V lookup: CDR1 MGHDK, CDR2 SYGVNS. This CDR3 is 16 amino acids long. The V and J ends lost 2 bases and 0 bases respectively, with 13 bases between them. CDR3: CASSEHLQGPNYGYTF. In DNA form, the CDR3 reads TGTGCCAGCAGTGAACACTTACAGGGACCTAACTATGGCTACACCTTC.

The chain uses TRBV5-4 and TRBJ2-2, with D perhaps matching TRBD2 (6 bases). This CDR3 contains 17 residues. Germline V gene sequence: CDR1 SGHNT, CDR2 YYREEE (reference sequence). V shed 0 bases and J shed 4 bases, with 16 bases lying between them. CDR3 sequence (DNA): TGTGCCAGCAGCTTGGCCGACCGTGGAGGGTTCACCGGGGAGCTGTTTTTT. Translation gives CASSLADRGGFTGELFF.

V is TRBV11-3 and J is TRBJ2-5, with TRBD2 identical over 13 bases. V trimming: 1 base; J trimming: 4 bases; junction bases outside the gene matches: 9. This CDR3 is 18 amino acids long. Germline assignment: CDR1 SGHNT and CDR2 YENEEA. CDR3 nucleotide sequence: TGTGCCAGCAGCTTAGGGATCAAGACTAGCGGGGGGCGAGAGACCCAGTACTTC. Translating it yields CASSLGIKTSGGRETQYF.

This clone was counted a single time. The chain is built from TRBV7-9 and TRBJ2-7; D not resolved. This CDR3 spans 16 amino acids. Germline V gives CDR1 SEHNR, CDR2 FQNEAQ (reference sequence). V lost 0 bases, J lost 0 bases, and 12 bases lay in between. In nucleotides, the CDR3 is TGTGCCAGCAGCTTAGCGGCGGCAGCGAGCTCCTACGAGCAGTACTTC. Translating it yields CASSLAAAASSYEQYF.

This chain joins TRBV6-5 and TRBJ2-7; TRBD2 matches at 7 bases. Germline lookup yields CDR1 MNHEY and CDR2 SVGAGI. The J segment lost 3 bases and the V segment lost 8 bases, leaving 1 base of the junction unmatched. The CDR3 loop spans 11 amino acids. CDR3 in amino acids: CASGGGYEQYF. In DNA form, the CDR3 reads TGTGCCAGCGGGGGGGGCTACGAGCAGTACTTC.